This T cell receptor (beta chain) was observed in a study of shared clonotypes between healthy human individuals. General study findings and limits: Exclusively blood specimens were collected; tissue repertoires likely differ. What rarefaction showed was incomplete sorted-subset sequencing despite large depth.

V shed 5 bases and J shed 0 bases, with 9 bases lying between them. The CDR3 sequence is 14 residues long. The germline gives CDR1 SGHNT, CDR2 YYREEE (reference sequence). This clone turned up a few times. Its matching antigen is unknown. HIV-negative, healthy adults without recent acute infections or vaccinations were the donors. The assay ran at deep level. The method was immunoSEQ multiplex PCR; TCRdb's version includes in-frame clones alone and lacks a portion of them. The repertoire holds approximately 1,500,000 clones, with roughly 97% as singletons. Sequences were obtained from naive CD4+ T cells sorted from blood. Specified subset: CD45RA+ positively selected. The sequence was collected from a man aged 30 to 39 in good health. This chain joins TRBV5-4 and TRBJ1-3; D gene unclear. The CDR3 DNA follows: TGTGCCAGCAGTAAGGAGAGCTCTGGAAACACCATATATTTT. Its protein is CASSKESSGNTIYF.